This note documents a single TCR beta chain sequence. In the authors' workflow: Estimation of nucleated cell counts relied on the amplification of reference gene primers. Using immunoSEQ multiplex PCR, the repertoire was profiled, and TCRdb retains in-frame clones only, with some absent. D and trimming come from the DNA, and the V and J calls and clone size come from that table. The sample comprises under 250,000 clones, about four fifths of which are singletons, and approximately 8.6% rests with the top ten. The CDR3 has 15 residues. The germline CDR1 and CDR2 sequences are LNHDA and SQIVND (reference sequence). The V segment lost 5 bases and the J segment 1 base; nucleotides outside the gene matches: 5. The sample belongs to a study of blood T cell repertoires in COVID-19.

The receptor was derived from a man between 35 and 55 years old with active or convalescent COVID-19. V usage is TRBV19 and J usage is TRBJ2-3, with 8 nucleotides matching TRBD2. The specimen sequenced was peripheral blood. This chain's CDR3 is CASSPRRGGTDTQYF. CDR3 DNA sequence: TGTGCCAGTAGTCCCCGGCGGGGGGGCACAGATACGCAGTATTTT.